The 18 T cell receptor beta chains listed next were all sequenced from one sample in a study of shared clonotypes between healthy human individuals. The naive CD8 subset, CD45RO-negative cells positively selected for CCR7, excluded terminally differentiated effector memory CD45RA+ cells. The assay was immunoSEQ multiplex PCR, and TCRdb's table has in-frame clones only and misses some. The sample yields millions of clones, approximately 94% seen once. Sequencing was performed on naive CD8+ T cells from PBMCs. These receptor sequences come from a man aged 18 to 30 in good health. Some clones in this sample may be carry-over from other donors' samples.

V usage is TRBV27 and J usage is TRBJ2-7, with D perhaps being TRBD1 or TRBD2 (5 bases each). The CDR3 runs 13 residues. Germline V gives CDR1 MNHEY, CDR2 SMNVEV (reference sequence). Trimming left V 5 bases short and J 5 bases short, with 13 bases between. The CDR3 region is CASSVIRDHEQYF. The CDR3 nucleotides read TGTGCCAGCAGTGTAATAAGGGACCACGAGCAGTACTTC.

The J gene is TRBJ2-7, the V gene TRBV27; D remains unclear. The V gene lost 0 bases and the J gene lost 8 bases, with 17 bases spanning the gap. This CDR3 is built from 15 residues. Looked up from germline, CDR1 is MNHEY and CDR2 is SMNVEV (reference sequence). The CDR3 sequence is CASSLSVRDRGKQYF. In nucleotides, the CDR3 is TGTGCCAGCAGTTTATCGGTTCGCGATCGTGGAAAGCAGTACTTC.

The chain combines TRBV5-1 with TRBJ2-7; 9 nucleotides match TRBD1. The CDR3 sequence is 19 residues long. Germline V gene lookup returns CDR1 SGHRS and CDR2 YFSETQ. J gave up 2 bases and V 4 bases, and 19 bases lay outside the gene matches. The CDR3 loop reads CASSKEAVTLQGAPYEQYF. In nucleotides, the CDR3 is TGCGCCAGCAGCAAGGAGGCGGTGACACTACAGGGGGCCCCCTACGAGCAGTACTTC.

This clone appeared a few times. J is TRBJ1-1 and V is TRBV5-1, with a weak D call TRBD1 (5 bases). V was trimmed by 4 bases and J by 5 bases, leaving 18 bases between them. Germline loops: CDR1 SGHRS, CDR2 YFSETQ. The CDR3 runs to 15 residues. DNA for the CDR3: TGCGCCAGCAGCACGCTACAAGGGGCGAAGACTGAAGCTTTCTTT. Protein product: CASSTLQGAKTEAFF.

This chain connects TRBV27 to TRBJ2-1, with a weak D call TRBD2 (5 bases). CDR1 is MNHEY and CDR2 is SMNVEV in the germline V gene (reference sequence). Trimming took 9 bases from V and 2 from J, leaving 14 bases between them. The CDR3 consists of 14 residues. The DNA of the CDR3 is TGTGCCAGTACGCCGGGGAAACCCTACAATGAGCAGTTCTTC. Its protein product is CASTPGKPYNEQFF.

CDR3 coding DNA: TGTGCCAGCAAAACGCCGGGACAGGGGCGGGATGAGCAGTTCTTC. This translates into CASKTPGQGRDEQFF. The J gene is TRBJ2-1, the V gene TRBV28; TRBD1 matches 10 bases. Trimming at V came to 7 bases and at J to 8 bases, leaving 11 bases not matched to a gene. This CDR3 is 15 amino acids long. The V gene's germline CDR1 is MDHEN and CDR2 SYDVKM.

The CDR3 DNA sequence: TGCGCCAGCAGCCAAGATAATCGGGGAAGGAGCTCACCCCTCCACTTT. This sequence encodes CASSQDNRGRSSPLHF. V gene TRBV4-1 combines with J gene TRBJ1-6; D remains unclear. The CDR3 extends over 16 amino acids. Germline CDR1 MGHRA, CDR2 YSYEKL. V lost 0 bases to trimming and J lost 10 bases, with 16 bases between them.

The V gene is TRBV15, the J gene TRBJ2-7; D is unresolved. The CDR3 loop spans 13 amino acids. V was clipped by 6 bases and J by 3 bases, with 12 bases between them. CDR1 and CDR2 from the germline V gene are LNHNV and YYDKDF (reference sequence). As DNA, the CDR3 is TGTGCCACCAGAGAAGACCGAGGCTACGAGCAGTACTTC. This codes for CATREDRGYEQYF.

In this sample, this clone turned up once. The V call is TRBV28, the J call TRBJ2-7; 8 positions agree with TRBD2. The CDR3 has 17 residues. Germline V gene data show CDR1 as MDHEN and CDR2 as SYDVKM. Trimming at V came to 6 bases and at J to 2 bases, leaving 15 bases not matched to a gene. CDR3 residues: CASSVGVAGTWAYEQYF. CDR3 DNA: TGTGCCAGCAGCGTTGGAGTAGCGGGAACTTGGGCCTACGAGCAGTACTTC.

The genes are TRBV28 and TRBJ2-3; 13 bases agree with TRBD2. The CDR3 has 19 residues. Trimming took 3 bases from V and 5 from J; bases not matched to a gene: 14. Germline V lookup: CDR1 MDHEN, CDR2 SYDVKM. The CDR3 region has the DNA TGTGCCAGCAGTTTCCCTTCCTCCAGGGGGACTAGCGGGGAAGATACGCAGTATTTT. Residues: CASSFPSSRGTSGEDTQYF. Using reference TRBV28 and TRBJ2-3 for the parts outside the CDR3, the full variable domain is DVKVTQSSRYLVKRTGEKVFLECVQDMDHENMFWYRQDPGLGLRLIYFSYDVKMKEKGDIPEGYSVSREKKERFSLILESASTNQTSMYLCASSFPSSRGTSGEDTQYFGPGTRLTVL.

The V call is TRBV28, the J call TRBJ2-5; the match to TRBD2 covers 8 bases. The CDR3 contains 16 residues. The V and J ends lost 3 bases and 3 bases, in that order; junction bases with no gene match: 9. CDR1 and CDR2 from the germline V gene are MDHEN and SYDVKM. CDR3 DNA sequence: TGTGCCAGCAGTTTCCGGGGGGGTTTGGACGAAGAGACCCAGTACTTC. Its translation: CASSFRGGLDEETQYF.

This sequence joins TRBV2 and TRBJ1-2; D call uncertain. Germline values: CDR1 SNHLY, CDR2 FYNNEI. V dropped 3 bases and J dropped 4 bases, with 18 bases sitting between them. This CDR3 contains 16 residues. The CDR3 DNA is TGTGCCAGCAGTGACCTACGGGATCCCCAACTCTATGGCTACACCTTC. This codes for CASSDLRDPQLYGYTF. Variable domain in full (rest from reference TRBV2 and TRBJ1-2): EPEVTQTPSHQVTQMGQEVILRCVPISNHLYFYWYRQILGQKVEFLVSFYNNEISEKSEIFDDQFSVERPDGSNFTLKIRSTKLEDSAMYFCASSDLRDPQLYGYTFGSGTRLTVV.

This clone was observed a single time. For the CDR3, the DNA is TGCAGCGCGGACGGGATGGTATACAATGAGCAGTTCTTC. Translated: CSADGMVYNEQFF. The genes are TRBV29-1 and TRBJ2-1, with TRBD2 as a possible D gene (5 bases). The CDR3 is made up of 13 amino acids. V was pared by 7 bases and J by 4 bases, with 14 bases between. Looked up from germline, CDR1 is SQVTM and CDR2 is ANQGSEA.

J is TRBJ2-7 and V is TRBV2, with D perhaps matching TRBD1 (5 bases). The germline V and J ends were trimmed by 3 bases and 3 bases, with 12 bases remaining between them. Germline V gene sequence: CDR1 SNHLY, CDR2 FYNNEI. The CDR3 has 14 residues. The CDR3 DNA sequence: TGTGCCAGCAGTGAGTCCAGGGTGATCTACGAGCAGTACTTC. Residues: CASSESRVIYEQYF.

Points on this clone: Other DNA variants within this sample encode the same CDR3. This chain connects TRBV7-3 to TRBJ1-1; a weak D match, TRBD1 (5 bases). Per germline, CDR1 SGHTA and CDR2 FQGTGA. The V end lost 1 base, the J end lost 1 base, and 10 bases lay between the germline ends. The CDR3 spans 15 residues. CDR3 sequence: CASSLIRGRNTEAFF. CDR3 bases: TGTGCCAGCAGCTTAATTAGGGGCAGGAACACTGAAGCTTTCTTT.

Turning to this clone: Distinct nucleotide sequences in the sample also encode this CDR3. The chain couples TRBV9 to TRBJ2-7; tentative D call: TRBD2 (6 bases). V dropped 2 bases and J dropped 2 bases, with 8 bases sitting between them. The germline CDR1 and CDR2 sequences are SGDLS and YYNGEE. The CDR3 is 13 residues long. The CDR3, as DNA: TGTGCCAGCAGCGTTACGGGGGCCTACGAGCAGTACTTC. Translating gives CASSVTGAYEQYF.

The chain joins TRBV4-3 to TRBJ2-2, with TRBD1 matching 9 bases. CDR3 size: 17 residues. Germline CDR1 and CDR2: LGHNA and YSLEER. J lost 4 bases, V lost 6 bases, and 12 bases had no gene match. CDR3 protein: CASSHLRDRASTGELFF. In nucleotides, the CDR3 is TGCGCCAGCAGTCACCTTCGGGACAGGGCGAGCACCGGGGAGCTGTTTTTT.

CDR3 loop: CAWKGRGGGNQPQHF. The CDR3, as DNA: TGTGCCTGGAAGGGCAGGGGGGGAGGCAATCAGCCCCAGCATTTT. The rearrangement links TRBV30 to TRBJ1-5, with TRBD1 matching 7 bases. The germline CDR1 and CDR2 sequences are GTSNPN and SVGIG (reference sequence). Germline trimming cut 4 bases from V and 2 bases from J; bases unmatched to any gene: 8. There are 15 residues in the CDR3.